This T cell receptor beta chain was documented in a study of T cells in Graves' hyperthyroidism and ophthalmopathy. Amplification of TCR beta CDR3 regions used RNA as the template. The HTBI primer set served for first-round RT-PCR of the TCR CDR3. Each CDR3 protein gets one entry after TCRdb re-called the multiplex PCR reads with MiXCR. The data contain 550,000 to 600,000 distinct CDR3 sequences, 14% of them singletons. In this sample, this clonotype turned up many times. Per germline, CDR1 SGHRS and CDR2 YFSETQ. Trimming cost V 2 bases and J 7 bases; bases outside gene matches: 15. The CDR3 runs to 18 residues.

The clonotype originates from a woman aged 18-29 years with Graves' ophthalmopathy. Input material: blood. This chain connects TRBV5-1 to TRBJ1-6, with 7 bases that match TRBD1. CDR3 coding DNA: TGCGCCAGCAGCTTCGCACCTGACAGGGTGGATTGGAATTCACCCCTCCACTTT. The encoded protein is CASSFAPDRVDWNSPLHF.